A single sample gave rise to the 19 T cell receptor beta chains below, sequenced in a study of cytomegalovirus exposure and HLA in healthy donors. A multiplex PCR was run with 60 Vbeta primers and 13 Jbeta primers. The table came from immunoSEQ multiplex PCR; TCRdb's copy has only in-frame clones and leaves some out. Of about 84,000 clones listed, roughly 64% are singletons. Sequencing input: PBMCs. These receptor sequences come from a woman in her thirties or forties in good health and CMV-seropositive.

This chain uses TRBV6-6 with TRBJ1-2; TRBD1 aligns across 8 bases. The germline gives CDR1 MNHNY, CDR2 SVGAGI (reference sequence). With V trimmed by 5 bases and J by 8 bases, 4 bases remained unmatched. The CDR3 is made up of 12 amino acids. CDR3 DNA sequence: TGTGCCAGCAGTCAGGACAGGGAAGGCTACACCTTC. Encoded protein: CASSQDREGYTF.

In its sample, this clone was seen a few times. The chain links TRBV5-4 to TRBJ1-2; D gene unclear. Per germline, CDR1 SGHNT and CDR2 YYREEE (reference sequence). The CDR3 runs 15 residues. V lost 4 bases and J 8 bases, leaving 21 bases between the germline ends. The CDR3 nucleotides are TGTGCCAGCAGCAGGGCCTTCCGCACGGCGGGCGGCTACACCTTC. Its translation is CASSRAFRTAGGYTF.

This chain connects TRBV7-9 to TRBJ1-2; TRBD1 might be the D (5 bases). Germline V gene lookup returns CDR1 SEHNR and CDR2 FQNEAQ (reference sequence). CDR3 length equals 12 residues. V was cut by 3 bases and J by 10 bases, with 12 bases left in between. Here the CDR3 reads CASSFLQGYYTF. In DNA, the CDR3 is TGTGCCAGCAGCTTCCTCCAGGGATACTACACCTTC. Together with reference TRBV7-9 and TRBJ1-2, the CDR3 gives the full variable domain: DTGVSQNPRHKITKRGQNVTFRCDPISEHNRLYWYRQTLGQGPEFLTYFQNEAQLEKSRLLSDRFSAERPKGSFSTLEIQRTEQGDSAMYLCASSFLQGYYTFGSGTRLTVV.

The chain has TRBV6-1 and TRBJ2-2; 14 bases align to TRBD2. V dropped 3 bases and J dropped 7; count of bases not matched to a gene: 4. Per germline, CDR1 MNHNS and CDR2 SASEGT. This CDR3 comprises 16 residues. In DNA form, the CDR3 reads TGTGCCAGCAGTGAGGGACTAGCGGGAGCTGGCGGGGAGCTGTTTTTT. Translated, it gives CASSEGLAGAGGELFF.

The chain couples TRBV11-3 to TRBJ2-1; tentatively, D is TRBD1 (6 bases). The CDR3 covers 14 residues. V was trimmed by 4 bases and J by 5 bases, leaving 12 bases between them. The germline V gene encodes CDR1 SGHNT and CDR2 YENEEA. The CDR3 sequence: CASSSRGSHNEQFF. CDR3 nucleotides: TGTGCCAGCAGCTCCAGGGGAAGCCACAATGAGCAGTTCTTC.

The chain uses TRBV11-3 and TRBJ1-2; a weak D match, TRBD1 (6 bases). Trimming stripped 2 bases from V and 2 bases from J, with 9 bases between. This CDR3 is built from 14 residues. CDR1 SGHNT and CDR2 YENEEA come from the germline V gene. As DNA, the CDR3 is TGTGCCAGCAGCTTAAGACAGGTAAACTATGGCTACACCTTC. This codes for CASSLRQVNYGYTF.

The gene calls are TRBV5-1 and TRBJ2-7; D is unclear. Looked up from germline, CDR1 is SGHRS and CDR2 is YFSETQ. The CDR3 loop spans 13 amino acids. Trimming took 0 bases from V and 3 from J, leaving 7 bases between them. The CDR3 DNA reads as TGCGCCAGCAGCTTGGATCAGGACTACGAGCAGTACTTC. Residues: CASSLDQDYEQYF. Variable domain in full (rest from reference TRBV5-1 and TRBJ2-7): KAGVTQTPRYLIKTRGQQVTLSCSPISGHRSVSWYQQTPGQGLQFLFEYFSETQRNKGNFPGRFSGRQFSNSRSEMNVSTLELGDSALYLCASSLDQDYEQYFGPGTRLTVT.

CDR3 amino acids: CASSPWRENEQFF. The CDR3 region has the DNA TGTGCCAGCAGCCCTTGGAGGGAGAATGAGCAGTTCTTC. This chain links TRBV28 with TRBJ2-1; tentatively, D is TRBD2 (6 bases). From germline, CDR1 is MDHEN and CDR2 SYDVKM. The CDR3 runs 13 residues. Trimming pared 6 bases from V and 7 bases from J, leaving 13 bases between. The full variable domain, in which reference TRBV28 and TRBJ2-1 provide the parts outside the CDR3, is DVKVTQSSRYLVKRTGEKVFLECVQDMDHENMFWYRQDPGLGLRLIYFSYDVKMKEKGDIPEGYSVSREKKERFSLILESASTNQTSMYLCASSPWRENEQFFGPGTRLTVL.

The chain is built from TRBV5-6 and TRBJ1-2; no firm D call. Germline values: CDR1 SGHDT, CDR2 YYEEEE. The CDR3 consists of 13 residues. V was pared by 0 bases and J by 7 bases, with 10 bases between. The CDR3 coding sequence is TGTGCCAGCAGCTTGGTGTCCCGTCGTGGCTACACCTTC. Its translation: CASSLVSRRGYTF.

The rearrangement links TRBV15 to TRBJ1-1; D is undetermined. The CDR3 loop spans 14 amino acids. Trimming removed 1 base at V and 5 bases at J, with 11 bases between. In germline, CDR1 is LNHNV, CDR2 YYDKDF (reference sequence). The CDR3 region has the DNA TGTGCCACCAGCAGAGGTTCAGATTGGACTGAAGCTTTCTTT. Translated: CATSRGSDWTEAFF.

This chain uses TRBV30 with TRBJ2-1, with 9 nucleotides matching TRBD1. This CDR3 contains 14 residues. J lost 5 bases, V lost 0 bases, and 2 bases had no gene match. Germline CDR1 reads GTSNPN; CDR2 reads SVGIG (reference sequence). Here the CDR3 DNA reads TGTGCCTGGAGTGTAGGGACAGGGAACAATGAGCAGTTCTTC. This sequence encodes CAWSVGTGNNEQFF.

This clone was counted once. This sequence joins TRBV27 and TRBJ2-7; 7 bases are shared with TRBD2. Germline lookup yields CDR1 MNHEY and CDR2 SMNVEV (reference sequence). J was trimmed by 9 bases and V by 6 bases; bases with no gene match: 11. The CDR3 covers 13 residues. CDR3 loop: CASRGGSRQVQYF. CDR3 bases: TGTGCCAGCAGAGGCGGGAGCCGACAAGTGCAGTACTTC.

The V gene is TRBV28, the J gene TRBJ1-1; D call uncertain. V lost 3 bases to trimming and J lost 2 bases, with 7 bases between them. Looked up from germline, CDR1 is MDHEN and CDR2 is SYDVKM. This CDR3 region has 13 residues. The CDR3 protein is CASSLVANTEAFF. The CDR3 nucleotides are TGTGCCAGCAGTTTGGTGGCAAACACTGAAGCTTTCTTT. The entire variable domain, with the rest obtained from reference TRBV28 and TRBJ1-1, is as follows: DVKVTQSSRYLVKRTGEKVFLECVQDMDHENMFWYRQDPGLGLRLIYFSYDVKMKEKGDIPEGYSVSREKKERFSLILESASTNQTSMYLCASSLVANTEAFFGQGTRLTVV.

The gene calls are TRBV2 and TRBJ2-7; D is possibly TRBD1 (5 bases). TRBJ2-5 matches the DNA end more closely, so the J call is doubtful. Germline V gives CDR1 SNHLY, CDR2 FYNNEI. The CDR3 consists of 13 residues. CDR3 loop: CASSLDSQETQYF. CDR3 DNA sequence: TGTGCCAGCTCCCTAGACAGTCAAGAGACCCAGTACTTC.

V gene TRBV5-1 combines with J gene TRBJ2-3; 9 bases agree with TRBD2. Germline V gene sequence: CDR1 SGHRS, CDR2 YFSETQ. The CDR3 is made up of 15 amino acids. The J segment lost 4 bases and the V segment lost 4 bases, leaving 7 bases of the junction unmatched. As DNA, the CDR3 is TGCGCCAGCAGCGTCGGTAGCGGGAGCCCAGATACGCAGTATTTT. Encoded protein: CASSVGSGSPDTQYF. Drawing the rest from reference TRBV5-1 and TRBJ2-3, the complete variable domain is KAGVTQTPRYLIKTRGQQVTLSCSPISGHRSVSWYQQTPGQGLQFLFEYFSETQRNKGNFPGRFSGRQFSNSRSEMNVSTLELGDSALYLCASSVGSGSPDTQYFGPGTRLTVL.

The J gene is TRBJ2-7, the V gene TRBV29-1; TRBD2 is a possible D gene (6 bases). The CDR3 has 14 amino acids. V lost 3 bases to trimming and J lost 2 bases, with 14 bases between them. Germline loops: CDR1 SQVTM, CDR2 ANQGSEA. CDR3 sequence reads: CSVEEGRSPYEQYF. DNA for the CDR3: TGCAGCGTTGAGGAGGGCCGTTCCCCCTACGAGCAGTACTTC.

The rearrangement joins TRBV2 to TRBJ1-1; tentative D call: TRBD1 (6 bases). V was clipped by 7 bases and J by 1 base, with 10 bases between them. This CDR3 is built from 13 residues. Germline CDR1 is SNHLY and CDR2 is FYNNEI. The CDR3 is CASTLQGNTEAFF. The CDR3 nucleotides are TGTGCCAGCACATTACAGGGGAACACTGAAGCTTTCTTT.

CDR3 nucleotide sequence: TGTGCCAGCAGTCCAGGACTAGCCAAGGGAGATACGCAGTATTTT. This codes for CASSPGLAKGDTQYF. This sequence joins TRBV28 and TRBJ2-3; TRBD2 agrees at 8 bases. CDR1 and CDR2 from the germline V gene are MDHEN and SYDVKM. V lost 5 bases to trimming and J lost 5 bases; unmatched junction nucleotides: 9. The CDR3 is 15 amino acids.

This clone was counted only a few times. The V and J genes are TRBV2 and TRBJ2-2; TRBD1 aligns across 8 bases. V gave up 6 bases and J gave up 2 bases; unmatched junction bases: 2. This CDR3 has 14 residues. Germline CDR1 and CDR2: SNHLY and FYNNEI. CDR3: CASRGQVNTGELFF. As DNA, the CDR3 is TGTGCCAGCAGGGGACAGGTTAACACCGGGGAGCTGTTTTTT. The full variable domain, with the rest looked up from reference TRBV2 and TRBJ2-2, is EPEVTQTPSHQVTQMGQEVILRCVPISNHLYFYWYRQILGQKVEFLVSFYNNEISEKSEIFDDQFSVERPDGSNFTLKIRSTKLEDSAMYFCASRGQVNTGELFFGEGSRLTVL.